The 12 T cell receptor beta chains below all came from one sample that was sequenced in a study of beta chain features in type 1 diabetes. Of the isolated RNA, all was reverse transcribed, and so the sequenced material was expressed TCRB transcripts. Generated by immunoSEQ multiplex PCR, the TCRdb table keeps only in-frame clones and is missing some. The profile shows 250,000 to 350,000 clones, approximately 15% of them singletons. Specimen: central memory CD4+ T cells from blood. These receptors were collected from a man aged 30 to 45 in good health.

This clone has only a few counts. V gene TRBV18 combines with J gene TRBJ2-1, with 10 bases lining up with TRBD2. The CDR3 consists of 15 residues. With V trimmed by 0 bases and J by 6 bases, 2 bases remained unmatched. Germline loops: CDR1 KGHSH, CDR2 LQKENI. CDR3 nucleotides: TGTGCCAGCTCACCACCGGCTAGCGGGGGCAATGAGCAGTTCTTC. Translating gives CASSPPASGGNEQFF.

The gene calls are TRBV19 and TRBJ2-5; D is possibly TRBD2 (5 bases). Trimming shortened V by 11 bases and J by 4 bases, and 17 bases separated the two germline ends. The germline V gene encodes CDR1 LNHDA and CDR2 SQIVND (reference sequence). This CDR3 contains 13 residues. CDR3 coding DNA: TGTGCCGCCAGCGGCAGAGGAGGAGAGACCCAGTACTTC. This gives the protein CAASGRGGETQYF.

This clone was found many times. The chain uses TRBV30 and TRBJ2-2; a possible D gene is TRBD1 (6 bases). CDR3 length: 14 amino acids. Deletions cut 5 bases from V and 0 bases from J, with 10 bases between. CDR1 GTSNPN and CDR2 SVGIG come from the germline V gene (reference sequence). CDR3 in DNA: TGTGCCTGGGGGCAGGGGTCGAACACCGGGGAGCTGTTTTTT. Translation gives CAWGQGSNTGELFF.

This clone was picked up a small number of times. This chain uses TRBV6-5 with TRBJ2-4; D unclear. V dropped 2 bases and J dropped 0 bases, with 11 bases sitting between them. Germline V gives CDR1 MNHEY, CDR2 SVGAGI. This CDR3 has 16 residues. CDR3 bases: TGTGCCAGCAGTTACGGTCTAGAACTAGCCAAAAACATTCAGTACTTC. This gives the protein CASSYGLELAKNIQYF.

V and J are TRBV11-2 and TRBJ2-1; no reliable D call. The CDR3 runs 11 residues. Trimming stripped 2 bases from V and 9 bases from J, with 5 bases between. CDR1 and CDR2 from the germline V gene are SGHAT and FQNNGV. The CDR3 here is CASSLLSEQFF. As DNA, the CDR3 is TGTGCCAGCAGCTTACTGTCTGAGCAGTTCTTC. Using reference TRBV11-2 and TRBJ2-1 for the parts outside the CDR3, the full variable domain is EAGVAQSPRYKIIEKRQSVAFWCNPISGHATLYWYQQILGQGPKLLIQFQNNGVVDDSQLPKDRFSAERLKGVDSTLKIQPAKLEDSAVYLCASSLLSEQFFGPGTRLTVL.

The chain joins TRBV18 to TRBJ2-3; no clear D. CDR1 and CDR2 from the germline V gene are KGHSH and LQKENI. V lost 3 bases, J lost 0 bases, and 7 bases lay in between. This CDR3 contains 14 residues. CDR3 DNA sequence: TGTGCCAGCTCACCGATAACTAGCACAGATACGCAGTATTTT. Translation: CASSPITSTDTQYF.

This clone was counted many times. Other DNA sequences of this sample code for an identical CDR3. The DNA for the CDR3 is TGTGCCAGCAGCTTAGGAGCAGGCACTGAAGCTTTCTTT. Translation gives CASSLGAGTEAFF. The chain carries TRBV11-2 and TRBJ1-1, with D unclear. V lost 1 base, J lost 4 bases, and 7 bases lay in between. The CDR3 length is 13 residues. Germline-derived CDR1 and CDR2 are SGHAT and FQNNGV. Looking up the rest from reference TRBV11-2 and TRBJ1-1 gives the full variable domain: EAGVAQSPRYKIIEKRQSVAFWCNPISGHATLYWYQQILGQGPKLLIQFQNNGVVDDSQLPKDRFSAERLKGVDSTLKIQPAKLEDSAVYLCASSLGAGTEAFFGQGTRLTVV.

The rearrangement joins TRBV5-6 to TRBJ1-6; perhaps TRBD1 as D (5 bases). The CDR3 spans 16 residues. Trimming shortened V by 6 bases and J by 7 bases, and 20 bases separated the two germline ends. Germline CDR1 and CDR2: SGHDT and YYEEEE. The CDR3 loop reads CASNQEAQGGNSPLHF. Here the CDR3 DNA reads TGTGCCAGCAACCAAGAAGCTCAGGGAGGGAATTCACCCCTCCACTTT.

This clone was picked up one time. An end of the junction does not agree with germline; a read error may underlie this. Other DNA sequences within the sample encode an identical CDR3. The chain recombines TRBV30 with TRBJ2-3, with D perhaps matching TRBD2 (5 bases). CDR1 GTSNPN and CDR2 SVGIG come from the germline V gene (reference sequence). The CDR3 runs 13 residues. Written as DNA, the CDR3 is TGTGCCTGGAGTGTACCGACTACAGATACGCAGTATTTC. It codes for CAWSVPTTDTQYF.

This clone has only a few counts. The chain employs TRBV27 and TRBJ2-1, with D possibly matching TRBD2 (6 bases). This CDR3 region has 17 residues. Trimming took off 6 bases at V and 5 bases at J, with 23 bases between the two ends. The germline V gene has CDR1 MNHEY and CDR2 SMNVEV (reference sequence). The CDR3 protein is CASRMLFREQGNNEQFF. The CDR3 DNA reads TGTGCCAGCAGGATGTTGTTTCGGGAGCAAGGGAACAATGAGCAGTTCTTC.

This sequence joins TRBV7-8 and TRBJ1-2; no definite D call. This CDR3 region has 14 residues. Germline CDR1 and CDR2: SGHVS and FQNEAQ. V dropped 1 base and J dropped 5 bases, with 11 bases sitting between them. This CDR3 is CASSLEAGTYGYTF. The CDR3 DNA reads TGTGCCAGCAGCTTAGAGGCTGGAACTTATGGCTACACCTTC.

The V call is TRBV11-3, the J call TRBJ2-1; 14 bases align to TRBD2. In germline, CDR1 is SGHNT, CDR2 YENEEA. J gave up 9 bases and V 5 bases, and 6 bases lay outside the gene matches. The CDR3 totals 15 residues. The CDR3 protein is CASSRGLAGVGEQFF. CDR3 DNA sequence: TGTGCCAGCAGCCGGGGACTAGCGGGAGTCGGTGAGCAGTTCTTC.